This T cell receptor (beta chain) comes out of a study of blood T cells in healthy people across ages. V lost 2 bases and J lost 1, with 11 bases in between. The germline V gene has CDR1 LGHDT and CDR2 YNNKEL (reference sequence). This CDR3 has 15 residues. Donor samples were obtained from healthy Caucasian individuals from Russia, aged 6 to 90. Extracted total RNA amounted to at least 5.5 micrograms for each sample. Then a second PCR, running roughly 7 to 12 cycles, was carried out with a sample-barcoded 5' primer and a J-beta primer mix. TCRdb ran MiXCR on the 5' RACE reads and lists one entry per CDR3 protein. The table records 380,000 or so distinct CDR3 sequences, approximately 51% of them present only once.

This chain links TRBV3-1 with TRBJ2-5; D remains unclear. This sequence originates from a man between 60 and 75 years old in good health. The sequenced sample consisted of blood. The CDR3 loop is CASSQSPVLQETQYF. As DNA, the CDR3 is TGTGCCAGCAGCCAATCCCCAGTTCTCCAAGAGACCCAGTACTTC.